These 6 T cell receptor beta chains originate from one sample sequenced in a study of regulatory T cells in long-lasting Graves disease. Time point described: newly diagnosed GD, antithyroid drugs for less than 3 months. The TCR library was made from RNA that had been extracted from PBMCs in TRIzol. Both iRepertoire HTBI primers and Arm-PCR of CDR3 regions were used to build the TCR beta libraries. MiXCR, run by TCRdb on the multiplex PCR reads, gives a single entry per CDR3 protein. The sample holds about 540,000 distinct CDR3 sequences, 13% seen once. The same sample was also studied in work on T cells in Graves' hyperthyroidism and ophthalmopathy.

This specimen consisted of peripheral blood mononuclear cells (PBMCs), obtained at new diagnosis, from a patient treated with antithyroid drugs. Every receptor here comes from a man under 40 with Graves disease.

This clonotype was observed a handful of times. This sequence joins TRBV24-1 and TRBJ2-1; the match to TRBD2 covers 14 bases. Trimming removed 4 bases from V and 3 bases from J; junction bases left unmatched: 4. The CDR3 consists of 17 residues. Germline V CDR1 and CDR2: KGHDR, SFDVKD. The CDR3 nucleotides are TGTGCCACCAGTGAAACCGGGACTAGCGGGAGCTACAATGAGCAGTTCTTC. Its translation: CATSETGTSGSYNEQFF.

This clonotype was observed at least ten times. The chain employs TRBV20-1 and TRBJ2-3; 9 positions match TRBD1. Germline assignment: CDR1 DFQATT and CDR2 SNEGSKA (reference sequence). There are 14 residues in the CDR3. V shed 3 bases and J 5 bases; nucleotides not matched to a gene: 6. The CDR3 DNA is TGCAGTGCTAGGGGGGACAGGGTGAGAGATACGCAGTATTTT. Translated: CSARGDRVRDTQYF.

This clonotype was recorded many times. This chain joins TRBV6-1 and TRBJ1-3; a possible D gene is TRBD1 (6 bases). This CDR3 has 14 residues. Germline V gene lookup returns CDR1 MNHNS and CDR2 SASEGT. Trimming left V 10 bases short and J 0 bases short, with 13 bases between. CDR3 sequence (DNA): TGTGCCACCCTTGACAGGTACTCTGGAAACACCATATATTTT. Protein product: CATLDRYSGNTIYF.

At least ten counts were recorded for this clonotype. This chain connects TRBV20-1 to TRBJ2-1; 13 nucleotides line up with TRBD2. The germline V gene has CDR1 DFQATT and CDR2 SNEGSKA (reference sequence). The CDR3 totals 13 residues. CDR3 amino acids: CTLLAGGSNEQFF. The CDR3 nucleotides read TGCACTTTACTAGCGGGGGGGAGCAATGAGCAGTTCTTC.

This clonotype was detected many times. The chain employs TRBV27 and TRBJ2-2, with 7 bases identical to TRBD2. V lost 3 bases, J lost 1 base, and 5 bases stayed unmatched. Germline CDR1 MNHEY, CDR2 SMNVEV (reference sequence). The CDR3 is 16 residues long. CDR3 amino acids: CASSFLAEVNTGELFF. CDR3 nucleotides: TGTGCCAGCAGTTTTCTAGCGGAGGTGAACACCGGGGAGCTGTTTTTT.

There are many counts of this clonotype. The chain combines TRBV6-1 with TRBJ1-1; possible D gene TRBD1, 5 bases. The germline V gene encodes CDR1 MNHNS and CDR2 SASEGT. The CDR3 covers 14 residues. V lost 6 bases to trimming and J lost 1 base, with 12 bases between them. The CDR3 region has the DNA TGTGCCAGCAGACGCCAGGGAGGGAACACTGAAGCTTTCTTT. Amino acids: CASRRQGGNTEAFF.